Below, 3 T cell receptor beta chains from the same sample are listed, as sequenced in a study of blood T cell repertoires in COVID-19. Generated by immunoSEQ multiplex PCR, the TCRdb table keeps only in-frame clones and is missing some. The sample yields roughly 220,000 clones, roughly four fifths seen once. Input material: peripheral blood. Every receptor here comes from a woman in her twenties or thirties who had recovered from COVID-19.

J is TRBJ1-6 and V is TRBV30; 8 bases agree with TRBD1. This CDR3 is built from 15 residues. J gave up 3 bases and V 4 bases, and 5 bases lay outside the gene matches. CDR1 and CDR2 from the germline V gene are GTSNPN and SVGIG (reference sequence). Written as DNA, the CDR3 is TGTGCCTGGAATCGCAGGGGGCTCTATAATTCACCCCTCCACTTT. Its translation: CAWNRRGLYNSPLHF. The full variable domain, rest sourced from reference TRBV30 and TRBJ1-6, is SQTIHQWPATLVQPVGSPLSLECTVEGTSNPNLYWYRQAAGRGLQLLFYSVGIGQISSEVPQNLSASRPQDRQFILSSKKLLLSDSGFYLCAWNRRGLYNSPLHFGNGTRLTVT.

The chain is built from TRBV10-2 and TRBJ1-1, with 8 bases that match TRBD1. This CDR3 has 13 residues. Germline values: CDR1 WSHSY, CDR2 SAAADI. The V segment lost 9 bases and the J segment 0 bases; nucleotides outside the gene matches: 3. The CDR3 sequence: CASLQGVNTEAFF. As DNA, the CDR3 is TGCGCCAGTCTACAGGGGGTGAACACTGAAGCTTTCTTT.

This rearrangement joins TRBV4-1 to TRBJ2-5; D might be TRBD2 (6 bases). The CDR3 runs to 16 residues. V lost 4 bases to trimming and J lost 2 bases, with 17 bases between them. Germline V CDR1 and CDR2: MGHRA, YSYEKL. This CDR3 is CASSPRTNNDQETQYF. The CDR3 DNA reads TGCGCCAGCAGCCCTCGGACTAACAACGATCAAGAGACCCAGTACTTC.